This T cell receptor beta chain was sequenced during a study of blood T cell repertoires in COVID-19. TCRdb's copy holds only in-frame clones and misses some; the assay was immunoSEQ multiplex PCR. The sample includes some 330,000 clones, roughly 90% of them seen just once. CDR1 is LNHDA and CDR2 is SQIVND in the germline V gene (reference sequence). The trim removed 4 bases at V and 10 bases at J, leaving 10 bases unmatched. CDR3 size: 15 residues. The sample taken for sequencing was PBMCs or T cells enriched from blood (not recorded which). The TCR sequence derives from a woman aged 25 to 39 who had recovered from COVID-19. This rearrangement joins TRBV19 to TRBJ2-1; 10 bases agree with TRBD2. The CDR3 spells CASSTAGLAQIEQFF. The CDR3 DNA sequence: TGTGCCAGTAGTACTGCGGGACTAGCGCAGATCGAGCAGTTCTTC.